Only one count was recorded for the clone carrying this TCR beta chain. Germline values: CDR1 MNHEY, CDR2 SVGEGT. Trimming cost V 4 bases and J 10 bases, with 15 bases left between them. The CDR3 consists of 13 residues. These data belong to a study of blood T cell repertoires in COVID-19. Background on the study: The United States, Italy and Spain provided the acute and convalescent COVID-19 samples. The cDNA or gDNA used as material had been derived from T cells, B-cell-depleted T cells, or PBMCs.

TCRdb's copy holds only in-frame clones and misses some; the assay was immunoSEQ multiplex PCR. The data hold about 88,000 clones, with roughly 90% observed a single time. The chain employs TRBV6-2 or TRBV6-3 and TRBJ2-3; D gene uncertain. Sequencing input: peripheral blood. The receptor's source is a woman older than 75 with acute or convalescent COVID-19. The CDR3 region is CASSSSVRVAQYF. The DNA of the CDR3 is TGTGCCAGCAGTTCGTCTGTGCGAGTAGCGCAGTATTTT.